This T cell receptor (beta chain) came from a study of control samples from healthy donors and cancer patients. TCRdb's copy holds only in-frame clones and misses some; the assay was immunoSEQ multiplex PCR. Here the sample spans some 77,000 clones, about 88% being singletons. There are 15 residues in the CDR3. Trimming removed 6 bases from V and 7 bases from J, with 19 bases in between. Germline loops: CDR1 MNHEY, CDR2 SVGAGI. The clonotype originates from a woman aged 60-75 years in good health. The J gene is TRBJ2-1, the V gene TRBV6-5; D perhaps matches TRBD2 (6 bases). Sequencing was performed on blood. The DNA for the CDR3 is TGTGCCAGCAGGCACCCTCTACGGGAGCTGAATGAGCAGTTCTTC. Amino acids: CASRHPLRELNEQFF.